Sequencing of this TCR beta chain was carried out in a study of T cell responses to AZD1222 COVID-19 vaccine. Study conclusions and caveats: Unmutated variant regions are reportedly targeted by nearly half of spike-specific TCRs. The donor group comprised mostly white British people and more females; the analysis possibly underestimated clonal diversity.

Points on this clone: Its antigen is unidentified.

The table came from immunoSEQ multiplex PCR; TCRdb's copy has only in-frame clones and leaves some out. The sample yields 90,000 to 150,000 clones, 75% to 90% seen once. Germline V gene lookup returns CDR1 MGHRA and CDR2 YSYEKL. The CDR3 runs to 16 residues. Trimming took 3 bases from V and 7 from J, leaving 16 bases between them. The chain combines TRBV4-1 with TRBJ1-6; D possibly corresponds to TRBD1 (6 bases). Here the sequenced sample was peripheral blood, taken on day 0 of AZD1222 vaccination. The clonotype comes from an adult in good health. The CDR3 DNA is TGCGCCAGCAGCCACATCGGGGGGCCGAGAAATTCACCCCTCCACTTT. Protein: CASSHIGGPRNSPLHF.